This paragraph covers one T cell receptor beta chain sequence. Its antigen is undetermined. This sample was taken from a study of glioma-infiltrating T cells. Regarding the study as a whole: Tissue and blood shared very few CDR3 sequences. Above-expected tissue-blood divergence occurred in all gliomas, most in low-grade ones.

Germline V gene data show CDR1 as LNHDA and CDR2 as SQIVND (reference sequence). The CDR3 totals 14 residues. V lost 5 bases and J 2 bases, leaving 9 bases between the germline ends. The iRepertoire nested amplicon-rescue multiplex PCR amplified TCR alpha and beta CDR3s from RNA. TCRdb reprocessed the multiplex PCR reads with MiXCR, giving one entry per CDR3 protein. The table has 150,000 or so distinct CDR3 sequences, approximately 40% seen once; the top ten hold 20% to 25%. The chain combines TRBV19 with TRBJ2-2, with D tentatively TRBD2 (6 bases). Sequencing was done on a sample of glioma tissue, nonneoplastic brain tissue, or PBMCs (not recorded which). The source of this sequence is a human donor with low-grade glioma or glioblastoma, undergoing nonglioma brain surgery, or in good health (not recorded which). DNA for the CDR3: TGTGCCAGTAGTTGGGACTCCAACACCGGGGAGCTGTTTTTT. Protein product: CASSWDSNTGELFF.